The entry that follows covers one T cell receptor (beta chain) sequence. The CDR3 loop spans 14 amino acids. Looked up from germline, CDR1 is LNHDA and CDR2 is SQIVND (reference sequence). V shed 7 bases and J shed 2 bases, with 13 bases lying between them. The sample comes from a study of beta chain features in type 1 diabetes. As every portion of the isolated RNA was reverse transcribed, the sequencing read expressed TCRB transcripts. Profiled with immunoSEQ multiplex PCR; TCRdb holds only in-frame clones, not every one. Here the sample spans roughly 290,000 clones, 7% to 9% being singletons. CD4+ naive, central memory, regulatory and stem cell-like memory subsets were isolated by sorting on CD45RO/CCR7/CD25/CD127/CD95/CD27.

The chain links TRBV19 to TRBJ2-3; D remains unclear. The source material was central memory CD4+ T cells from blood. This clonotype was sampled from a woman younger than 35 in good health. The CDR3 DNA reads as TGTGCCAGTAAGGTGGGAAGAACCACAGATACGCAGTATTTT. It is translated as CASKVGRTTDTQYF.